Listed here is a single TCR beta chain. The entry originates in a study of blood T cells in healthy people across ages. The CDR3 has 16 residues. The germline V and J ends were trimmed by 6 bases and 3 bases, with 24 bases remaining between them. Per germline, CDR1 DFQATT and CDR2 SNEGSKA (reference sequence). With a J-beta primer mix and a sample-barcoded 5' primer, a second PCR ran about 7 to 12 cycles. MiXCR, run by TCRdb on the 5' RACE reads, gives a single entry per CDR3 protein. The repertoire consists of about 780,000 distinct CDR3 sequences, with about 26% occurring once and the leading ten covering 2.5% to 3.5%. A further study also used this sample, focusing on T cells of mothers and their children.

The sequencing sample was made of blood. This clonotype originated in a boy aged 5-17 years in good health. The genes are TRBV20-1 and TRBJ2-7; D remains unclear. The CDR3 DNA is TGCAGTGCCACATCTCACACCCCTCAACAAAACTACGAGCAGTACTTC. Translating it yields CSATSHTPQQNYEQYF.